The 19 T cell receptor beta chains below come from one sample, sequenced in a study of blood T cell repertoires in COVID-19. Generated by immunoSEQ multiplex PCR, the TCRdb table keeps only in-frame clones and is missing some. The table has about 58,000 clones, approximately 86% seen once; the top ten hold 6.5% to 8.5%. The sequencing sample was made of peripheral blood. The receptors were gathered from a woman in her 70s with active COVID-19.

The chain uses TRBV7-7 and TRBJ1-1; 7 bases fit TRBD1. The CDR3 is 13 residues long. The trim removed 1 base at V and 4 bases at J, leaving 0 bases unmatched. Germline values: CDR1 SSHAT, CDR2 FNYEAQ (reference sequence). The CDR3 sequence: CASSLGQGTEAFF. CDR3 coding DNA: TGTGCCAGCAGCTTAGGACAGGGCACTGAAGCTTTCTTT.

The rearrangement joins TRBV5-1 to TRBJ2-7, with 7 bases matching TRBD2. CDR3 length equals 16 residues. Germline CDR1 reads SGHRS; CDR2 reads YFSETQ. Trimming took 2 bases from V and 4 from J; bases not matched to a gene: 12. For the CDR3, the DNA is TGCGCCAGCAGCTTCGATGTGGCGGGAGTAACTTACGAGCAGTACTTC. Translation: CASSFDVAGVTYEQYF.

J is TRBJ1-3 and V is TRBV19; weak D call: TRBD1 (6 bases). CDR1 and CDR2 (germline): LNHDA, SQIVND (reference sequence). The V end lost 8 bases, the J end lost 0 bases, and 8 bases lay between the germline ends. This CDR3 comprises 13 residues. Here the CDR3 reads CASWDNSGNTIYF. DNA of the CDR3: TGTGCCAGTTGGGACAACTCTGGAAACACCATATATTTT.

V and J are TRBV6-2 or TRBV6-3 and TRBJ2-7, with a tentative D call TRBD1 (6 bases). CDR3 length: 16 amino acids. CDR1 is MNHEY, CDR2 SVGEGT, per germline. The V gene lost 0 bases and the J gene lost 0 bases, with 12 bases spanning the gap. The CDR3 nucleotides are TGTGCCAGCAGTTACTCGCCCGACAGGAGCTCCTACGAGCAGTACTTC. Its protein is CASSYSPDRSSYEQYF.

The J gene is TRBJ2-7, the V gene TRBV5-4, with 12 bases identical to TRBD2. Germline V gene data show CDR1 as SGHNT and CDR2 as YYREEE (reference sequence). The trim removed 4 bases at V and 3 bases at J, leaving 8 bases unmatched. The CDR3 consists of 16 residues. CDR3 loop: CASSNGLAGRSYEQYF. The CDR3 bases are TGTGCCAGCAGCAATGGACTAGCGGGGAGGAGCTACGAGCAGTACTTC.

This chain joins TRBV2 and TRBJ2-3, with D tentatively TRBD1 (7 bases). The CDR3 is 16 residues long. Deletions cut 7 bases from V and 1 base from J, with 18 bases between. The germline V gene encodes CDR1 SNHLY and CDR2 FYNNEI. CDR3 residues: CASTRDSLRGTDTQYF. CDR3 nucleotide sequence: TGTGCCAGCACGCGGGACAGTCTACGGGGCACAGATACGCAGTATTTT.

V gene TRBV5-1 combines with J gene TRBJ2-6; a weak D match, TRBD2 (5 bases). The CDR3 loop spans 15 amino acids. Trimming stripped 3 bases from V and 2 bases from J, with 9 bases between. The germline CDR1 and CDR2 sequences are SGHRS and YFSETQ. The CDR3: CASSYSGTGANVLTF. DNA of the CDR3: TGCGCCAGCAGCTATTCGGGGACTGGGGCCAACGTCCTGACTTTC.

CDR3 amino acids: CASTRQGPLKTQYF. Written as DNA, the CDR3 is TGTGCCAGCACAAGACAGGGTCCTTTGAAGACCCAGTACTTC. The rearrangement uses TRBV28 and TRBJ2-5, with 7 nucleotides matching TRBD1. V was pared by 7 bases and J by 6 bases, with 11 bases of the junction left unmatched. This CDR3 spans 14 amino acids. Germline V gives CDR1 MDHEN, CDR2 SYDVKM.

The chain links TRBV2 to TRBJ1-6, with D tentatively TRBD1 (5 bases). Between the trimmed V and J ends, which lost 5 bases and 10 bases, there was a span of 15 bases. Germline CDR1 reads SNHLY; CDR2 reads FYNNEI. The CDR3 runs 14 residues. The CDR3 DNA sequence: TGTGCCAGCAGTTCTACCTCAGGGTCCTCACCCCTCCACTTT. Residues: CASSSTSGSSPLHF.

V gene TRBV3-1 (or the pseudogene TRBV3-2) combines with J gene TRBJ2-5; no reliable D call. This CDR3 has 16 amino acids. Trimming shortened V by 1 base and J by 1 base, and 13 bases separated the two germline ends. Germline V gives CDR1 LGHDT, CDR2 YNNKEL (reference sequence). CDR3 sequence: CASSQGLAGLQETQYF. In nucleotides, the CDR3 is TGTGCCAGCAGCCAAGGTCTGGCTGGCCTCCAAGAGACCCAGTACTTC.

The chain recombines TRBV28 with TRBJ2-7; D is possibly TRBD1 (7 bases). The germline V gene encodes CDR1 MDHEN and CDR2 SYDVKM. The length of the CDR3 is 15 residues. V dropped 2 bases and J dropped 3 bases, with 14 bases sitting between them. CDR3 in amino acids: CASSLTLQGGYEQYF. The CDR3 coding sequence is TGTGCCAGCAGTTTAACCCTGCAGGGGGGCTACGAGCAGTACTTC. Full variable domain (outside the CDR3, taken from reference TRBV28 and TRBJ2-7): DVKVTQSSRYLVKRTGEKVFLECVQDMDHENMFWYRQDPGLGLRLIYFSYDVKMKEKGDIPEGYSVSREKKERFSLILESASTNQTSMYLCASSLTLQGGYEQYFGPGTRLTVT.

The J gene is TRBJ2-3, the V gene TRBV19; 8 bases fit TRBD2. Losses at the gene ends were 3 bases for V and 11 bases for J; bases not matched to a gene: 10. Germline V gives CDR1 LNHDA, CDR2 SQIVND (reference sequence). The CDR3 runs 14 residues. The DNA of the CDR3 is TGTGCCAGTAGTATCTCCCTAGCGGGTTCGGGGCAGTATTTT. Translated: CASSISLAGSGQYF.

The V gene is TRBV7-7, the J gene TRBJ2-5, with D hard to call. The CDR3 has 13 amino acids. Germline loops: CDR1 SSHAT, CDR2 FNYEAQ (reference sequence). The V and J ends lost 1 base and 4 bases respectively, with 7 bases between them. The CDR3 sequence is CASSLGPGETQYF. The CDR3 DNA is TGTGCCAGCAGCTTAGGTCCGGGAGAGACCCAGTACTTC.

The V gene is TRBV6-5, the J gene TRBJ2-7; D is possibly TRBD1 (6 bases). The germline CDR1 and CDR2 sequences are MNHEY and SVGAGI. Trimming left V 5 bases short and J 2 bases short, with 16 bases between. There are 15 residues in the CDR3. As DNA, the CDR3 is TGTGCCAGCAGTAAGTCCGCCGGGACACCCTACGAGCAGTACTTC. Protein sequence: CASSKSAGTPYEQYF.

By sample fraction, this clone is medium-sized (0.01 to 0.1%). The chain joins TRBV28 to TRBJ1-5; TRBD1 is a possible D gene (5 bases). This CDR3 comprises 15 residues. Trimming shortened V by 3 bases and J by 0 bases, and 9 bases separated the two germline ends. The germline V gene encodes CDR1 MDHEN and CDR2 SYDVKM. The DNA for the CDR3 is TGTGCCAGCAGTTTGATCCAGGGTAGCAATCAGCCCCAGCATTTT. Its protein is CASSLIQGSNQPQHF.

This rearrangement joins TRBV14 to TRBJ2-7; tentative D call: TRBD2 (6 bases). The CDR3 has 16 amino acids. Trimming removed 1 base at V and 3 bases at J, with 16 bases between. Germline-derived CDR1 and CDR2 are SGHDN and FVKESK. DNA of the CDR3: TGTGCCAGCAGCCAAGTTGGAGCGGGTAAGATCTACGAGCAGTACTTC. Its protein is CASSQVGAGKIYEQYF. The variable domain in full, completed from reference TRBV14 and TRBJ2-7, reads EAGVTQFPSHSVIEKGQTVTLRCDPISGHDNLYWYRRVMGKEIKFLLHFVKESKQDESGMPNNRFLAERTGGTYSTLKVQPAELEDSGVYFCASSQVGAGKIYEQYFGPGTRLTVT.

CDR3 residues: CASSPSGGETQYF. In DNA, the CDR3 is TGTGCCAGCAGCCCTAGCGGGGGAGAGACCCAGTACTTC. The chain uses TRBV7-2 and TRBJ2-5; 10 bases match TRBD2. Trimming at V came to 5 bases and at J to 4 bases, leaving 1 base not matched to a gene. Germline assignment: CDR1 SGHTA and CDR2 FQGNSA. This CDR3 contains 13 residues.

This chain uses TRBV6-4 with TRBJ2-7; 7 bases map to TRBD2. The CDR3 loop spans 16 amino acids. CDR1 is MRHNA, CDR2 SNTAGT, per germline. V trimming: 2 bases; J trimming: 4 bases; junction bases outside the gene matches: 11. CDR3 in amino acids: CASSDVVFGGSYEQYF. The DNA of the CDR3 is TGTGCCAGCAGTGACGTTGTGTTCGGCGGGAGTTACGAGCAGTACTTC.

The V and J genes are TRBV5-1 and TRBJ2-3, with a weak D call TRBD2 (6 bases). CDR3 length equals 15 residues. Germline CDR1 and CDR2: SGHRS and YFSETQ. Between the trimmed V and J ends, which lost 6 bases and 2 bases, there was a span of 16 bases. The CDR3 reads CASTSAGTFTDTQYF. The CDR3 nucleotides are TGCGCCAGCACCTCCGCGGGGACTTTCACAGATACGCAGTATTTT. Full variable domain (missing parts from reference TRBV5-1 and TRBJ2-3): KAGVTQTPRYLIKTRGQQVTLSCSPISGHRSVSWYQQTPGQGLQFLFEYFSETQRNKGNFPGRFSGRQFSNSRSEMNVSTLELGDSALYLCASTSAGTFTDTQYFGPGTRLTVL.